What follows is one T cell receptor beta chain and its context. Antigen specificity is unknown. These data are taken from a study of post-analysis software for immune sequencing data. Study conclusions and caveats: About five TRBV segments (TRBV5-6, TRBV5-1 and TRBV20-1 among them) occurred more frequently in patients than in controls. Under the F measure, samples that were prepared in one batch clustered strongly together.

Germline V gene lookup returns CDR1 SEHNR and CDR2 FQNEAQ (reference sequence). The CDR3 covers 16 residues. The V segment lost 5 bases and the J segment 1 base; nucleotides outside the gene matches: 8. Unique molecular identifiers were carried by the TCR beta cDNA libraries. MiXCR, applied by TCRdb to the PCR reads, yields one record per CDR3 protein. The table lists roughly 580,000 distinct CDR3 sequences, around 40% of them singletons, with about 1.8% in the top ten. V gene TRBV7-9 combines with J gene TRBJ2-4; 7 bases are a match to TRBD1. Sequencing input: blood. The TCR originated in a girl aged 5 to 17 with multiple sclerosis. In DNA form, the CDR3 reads TGTGCCAGCAGCCGACAGGGCGAGGGGGCCAAAAACATTCAGTACTTC. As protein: CASSRQGEGAKNIQYF.